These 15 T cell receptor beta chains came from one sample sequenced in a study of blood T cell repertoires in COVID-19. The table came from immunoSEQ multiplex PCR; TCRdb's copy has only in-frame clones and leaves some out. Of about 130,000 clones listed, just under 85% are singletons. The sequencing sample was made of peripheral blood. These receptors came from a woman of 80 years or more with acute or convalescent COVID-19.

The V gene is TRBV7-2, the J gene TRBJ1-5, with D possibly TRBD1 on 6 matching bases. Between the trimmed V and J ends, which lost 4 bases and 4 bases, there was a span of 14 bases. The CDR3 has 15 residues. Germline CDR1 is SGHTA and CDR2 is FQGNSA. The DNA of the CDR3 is TGTGCCAGCAGCTCCATAGACAGGCAGAATCAGCCCCAGCATTTT. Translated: CASSSIDRQNQPQHF. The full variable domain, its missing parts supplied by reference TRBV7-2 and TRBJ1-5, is GAGVSQSPSNKVTEKGKDVELRCDPISGHTALYWYRQSLGQGLEFLIYFQGNSAPDKSGLPSDRFSAERTGGSVSTLTIQRTQQEDSAVYLCASSSIDRQNQPQHFGDGTRLSIL.

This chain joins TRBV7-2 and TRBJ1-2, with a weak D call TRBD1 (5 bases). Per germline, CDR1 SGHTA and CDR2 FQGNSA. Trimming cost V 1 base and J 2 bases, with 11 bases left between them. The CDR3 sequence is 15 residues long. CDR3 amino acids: CASSLGWRGNYGYTF. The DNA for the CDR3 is TGTGCCAGCAGCTTAGGGTGGCGGGGGAACTATGGCTACACCTTC.

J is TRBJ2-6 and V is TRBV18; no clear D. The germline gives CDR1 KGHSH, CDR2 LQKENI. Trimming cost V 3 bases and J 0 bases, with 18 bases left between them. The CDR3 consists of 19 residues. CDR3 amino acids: CASSPRPFTVVSGANVLTF. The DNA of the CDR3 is TGTGCCAGCTCACCCAGACCCTTTACAGTAGTCTCTGGGGCCAACGTCCTGACTTTC.

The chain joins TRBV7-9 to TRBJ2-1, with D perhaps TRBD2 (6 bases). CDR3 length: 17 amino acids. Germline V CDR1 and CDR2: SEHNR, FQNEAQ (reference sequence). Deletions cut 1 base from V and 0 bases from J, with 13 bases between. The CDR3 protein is CASSLGSGSSSYNEQFF. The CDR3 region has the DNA TGTGCCAGCAGCTTAGGGAGCGGGTCTAGCTCCTACAATGAGCAGTTCTTC.

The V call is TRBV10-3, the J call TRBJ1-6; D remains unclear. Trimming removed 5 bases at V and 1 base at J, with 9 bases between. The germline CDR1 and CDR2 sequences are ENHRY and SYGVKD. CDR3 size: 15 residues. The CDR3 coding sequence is TGTGCCATCAGTTCCGGTTTGTCCTATAATTCACCCCTCCACTTT. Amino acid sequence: CAISSGLSYNSPLHF.

The CDR3 nucleotides are TGTGCCAGCATCACAAAGGGACAGGGGACCTATGGCTACACCTTC. Translated, it gives CASITKGQGTYGYTF. The chain links TRBV6-5 to TRBJ1-2; TRBD1 matches 10 bases. Unmatched junction bases numbered 9, after V lost 7 bases and J lost 4 bases. Germline lookup yields CDR1 MNHEY and CDR2 SVGAGI. The CDR3 extends over 15 amino acids.

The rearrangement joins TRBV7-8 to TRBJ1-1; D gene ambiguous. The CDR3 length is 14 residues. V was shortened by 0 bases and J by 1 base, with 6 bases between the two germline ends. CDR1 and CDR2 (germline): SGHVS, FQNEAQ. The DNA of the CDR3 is TGTGCCAGCAGCTTAGCAGGGAGGAACACTGAAGCTTTCTTT. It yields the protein CASSLAGRNTEAFF. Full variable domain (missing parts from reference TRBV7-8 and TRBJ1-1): GAGVSQSPRYKVAKRGQDVALRCDPISGHVSLFWYQQALGQGPEFLTYFQNEAQLDKSGLPSDRFFAERPEGSVSTLKIQRTQQEDSAVYLCASSLAGRNTEAFFGQGTRLTVV.

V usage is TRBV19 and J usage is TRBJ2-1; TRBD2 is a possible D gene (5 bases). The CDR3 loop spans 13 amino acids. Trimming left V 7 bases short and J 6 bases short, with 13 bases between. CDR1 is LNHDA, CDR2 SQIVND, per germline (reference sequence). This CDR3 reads CASKAVSSNEQFF. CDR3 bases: TGTGCCAGTAAAGCGGTCTCAAGCAATGAGCAGTTCTTC.

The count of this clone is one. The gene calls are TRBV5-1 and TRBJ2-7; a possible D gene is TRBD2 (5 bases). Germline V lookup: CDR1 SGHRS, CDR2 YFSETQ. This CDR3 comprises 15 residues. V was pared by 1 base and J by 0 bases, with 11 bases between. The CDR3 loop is CASSLSVGVSYEQYF. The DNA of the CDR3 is TGCGCCAGCAGCTTGTCGGTCGGGGTCTCCTACGAGCAGTACTTC. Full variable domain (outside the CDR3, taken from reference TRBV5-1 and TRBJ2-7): KAGVTQTPRYLIKTRGQQVTLSCSPISGHRSVSWYQQTPGQGLQFLFEYFSETQRNKGNFPGRFSGRQFSNSRSEMNVSTLELGDSALYLCASSLSVGVSYEQYFGPGTRLTVT.

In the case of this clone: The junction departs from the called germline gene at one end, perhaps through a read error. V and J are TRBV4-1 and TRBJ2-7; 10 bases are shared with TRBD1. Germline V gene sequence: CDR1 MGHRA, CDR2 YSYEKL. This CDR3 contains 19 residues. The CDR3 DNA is TGCGCCCGCAGCCCGCCCGGGGGGACAGGGGTTTCCAAGCTCTACGAGCAGTACTTC. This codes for CARSPPGGTGVSKLYEQYF.

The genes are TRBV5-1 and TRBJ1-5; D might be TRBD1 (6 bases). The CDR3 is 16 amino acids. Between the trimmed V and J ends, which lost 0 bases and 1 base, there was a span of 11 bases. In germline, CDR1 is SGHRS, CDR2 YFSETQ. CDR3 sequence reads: CASSLGSDRSNQPQHF. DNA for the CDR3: TGCGCCAGCAGCTTGGGTTCCGACAGGAGCAATCAGCCCCAGCATTTT.

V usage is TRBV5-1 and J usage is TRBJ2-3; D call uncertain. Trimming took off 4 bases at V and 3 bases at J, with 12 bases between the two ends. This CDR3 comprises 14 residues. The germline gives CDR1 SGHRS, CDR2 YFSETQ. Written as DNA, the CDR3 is TGCGCCAGCAGCACCGAACGGAGTACAGATACGCAGTATTTT. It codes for CASSTERSTDTQYF.

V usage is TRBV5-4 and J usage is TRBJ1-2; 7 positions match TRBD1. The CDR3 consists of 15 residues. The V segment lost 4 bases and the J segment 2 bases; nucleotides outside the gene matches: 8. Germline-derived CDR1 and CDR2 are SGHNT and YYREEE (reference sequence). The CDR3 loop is CASSRGGTANYGYTF. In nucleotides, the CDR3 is TGTGCCAGCAGCCGCGGGGGGACAGCGAACTATGGCTACACCTTC.

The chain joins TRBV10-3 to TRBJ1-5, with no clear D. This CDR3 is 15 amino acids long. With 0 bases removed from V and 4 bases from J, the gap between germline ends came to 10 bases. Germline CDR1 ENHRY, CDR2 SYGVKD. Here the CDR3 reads CAISESSGGNQPQHF. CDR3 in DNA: TGTGCCATCAGTGAGTCGAGTGGAGGGAATCAGCCCCAGCATTTT.

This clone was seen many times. The CDR3 is CASKAWGHTNTEAFF. The CDR3 bases are TGTGCCAGCAAAGCTTGGGGACACACGAACACTGAAGCTTTCTTT. This chain links TRBV5-4 with TRBJ1-1; possible D gene TRBD1, 6 bases. This CDR3 is built from 15 residues. Germline V gene lookup returns CDR1 SGHNT and CDR2 YYREEE (reference sequence). Trimming removed 6 bases from V and 1 base from J, with 16 bases in between.